A selection of T cell receptor beta chains follows, all from one sample in a study of blood T cell repertoires in COVID-19. Using immunoSEQ multiplex PCR, the repertoire was profiled, and TCRdb retains in-frame clones only, with some absent. The sample yields 210,000 or so clones, 80% to 90% seen once. Sequencing was performed on peripheral blood. These TCRs come from a man in his forties or fifties with acute or convalescent COVID-19. The CDR3 runs from the conserved cysteine through the conserved F or W. The D gene is left open where the match is weak. Not all rows give a size; the values are once, few, many and, for expanded clones, a class.

d_call j_call clone_size v_call cdr3_nt cdr3_aa
TRBD1 TRBJ2-7 - TRBV10-2 TGCGCCAGCAGTGAGGGGACAGGGGTTGAGCAGTACTTC CASSEGTGVEQYF
- TRBJ1-1 once TRBV9 TGTGCCAGCAGCCCCCACGGGAGGGATGAAGCTTTCTTT CASSPHGRDEAFF
- TRBJ1-3 - TRBV4-1 TGCGCCAGCGGTGCGGAGGTGGGAAACACCATATATTTT CASGAEVGNTIYF
- TRBJ1-1 few TRBV2 TGTGCCAGCAGTGAAATGGGGCCAGGGAAGGGAACTGAAGCTTTCTTT CASSEMGPGKGTEAFF
- TRBJ1-2 few TRBV10-3 TGTGCCATCAGCTCCGGGACACGCGCCTCCCAGTATGGCTACACCTTC CAISSGTRASQYGYTF
- TRBJ1-2 - TRBV12-3/TRBV12-4 TGTGCCAGCAGCGGACAGCCCCTATGCTACACCTTC CASSGQPLCYTF
- TRBJ1-4 - TRBV25-1 TGTGCCAGCAGTAGTCGGGGAGCAACTAATGAAAAACTGTTTTTT CASSSRGATNEKLFF
- TRBJ1-2 - TRBV5-1 TGCGCCAGCAGCTTGGGACAGTACTATGGCTACACCTTC CASSLGQYYGYTF
- TRBJ1-1 - TRBV19 TGTGCCAGTAGTATGGATCTCGGTAGGCTGAGGACTGAAGCTTTCTTT CASSMDLGRLRTEAFF
TRBD1 TRBJ2-7 once TRBV5-1 TGCGCCAGCAGCTTGGCTATCGGGACAGGGCCATCCTACGAGCAGTACTTC CASSLAIGTGPSYEQYF
TRBD1 TRBJ1-3 - TRBV5-1 TGCGCCAGCAGCCCTCAAGGACAGGGGGCGGGAAACACCATATATTTT CASSPQGQGAGNTIYF
- TRBJ1-2 - TRBV25-1 TGTGCCAGCGGCCACAGCTTGGGCTACACCTTC CASGHSLGYTF
TRBD1 TRBJ1-2 few TRBV29-1 TGCAGCGTTGAGCCCGACAGGGGCCGTGGCTACACCTTC CSVEPDRGRGYTF
TRBD1 TRBJ1-4 - TRBV25-1 TGTGCCAGCAGTGAATCCCGACAGGGAATCGACTGGAGTGAAAAACTGTTTTTT CASSESRQGIDWSEKLFF
- TRBJ2-1 - TRBV5-1 TGCGCCAGCAGCCTATTTTACAATGAGCAGTTCTTC CASSLFYNEQFF
TRBD1 TRBJ1-2 - TRBV19 TGTGCCAGTAGTATAGATCCTGGGACAGCAGGCTACACCTTC CASSIDPGTAGYTF
TRBD1 TRBJ1-2 - TRBV5-8 TGTGCCAGCAGCATGGACAGGGGAGGTAACTATGGCTACACCTTC CASSMDRGGNYGYTF
- TRBJ1-2 few TRBV7-9 TGTGCCAGCAGCTTTTTCACAGCCTCCTATGGCTACACCTTC CASSFFTASYGYTF
- TRBJ1-2 - TRBV19 TGTGCCAGTAGTATAGGAGGCAGAGGCTATGGCTACACCTTC CASSIGGRGYGYTF
TRBD2 TRBJ2-5 - TRBV4-1 TGCGCCAGCAGCCAAGGATCCGGGACTAGCGGTAAAGAGACCCAGTACTTC CASSQGSGTSGKETQYF
- TRBJ1-1 once TRBV7-8 TGTGCCAGCAGGTCCGGACATACTGAAGCTTTCTTT CASRSGHTEAFF
- TRBJ1-1 - TRBV12-3/TRBV12-4 TGTGCCAGCAGTTTAATCAGGCCGGAGGGTGCTTTCTTT CASSLIRPEGAFF
TRBD1 TRBJ1-1 - TRBV5-1 TGCGCCAGCGGGCCGACAGGGGGGACTGAAGCTTTCTTT CASGPTGGTEAFF
- TRBJ1-2 - TRBV14 TGTGCCAGCAGCCAAGGGCAGAACTATGGCTACACCTTC CASSQGQNYGYTF
TRBD1 TRBJ1-1 - TRBV15 TGTGCCACCAGCAGGGGGTTCGGCGGACAGGGAGGCACTGAAGCTTTCTTT CATSRGFGGQGGTEAFF
TRBD2 TRBJ2-7 - TRBV3-1/TRBV3-2 TGTGCCAGCAGCCAAGGTTCGGCGGGGGTGATCTCCTACGAGCAGTACTTC CASSQGSAGVISYEQYF
TRBD2 TRBJ2-3 once TRBV30 TGTGCCTGGAGTGGGACTAGATCGGCAGATACGCAGTATTTT CAWSGTRSADTQYF
TRBD1 TRBJ1-5 - TRBV27 TGTGCCAGCAGTCCCCGACAGGGCCATCAGCCCCAGCATTTT CASSPRQGHQPQHF
TRBD2 TRBJ2-3 - TRBV9 TGTGCCAGCACCCGGGCGGGGGAAAGCACAGATACGCAGTATTTT CASTRAGESTDTQYF
TRBD1 TRBJ2-7 - TRBV19 TGTGCCAGTAGTTGGACAGGGGGCTACGAGCAGTACTTC CASSWTGGYEQYF
- TRBJ2-1 once TRBV5-1 TGCGCCAGCAGCTTGGGACAGGTCTCCTACAATGAGCAGTTCTTC CASSLGQVSYNEQFF
- TRBJ2-7 once TRBV7-3 TGTGCCAGCAGCTTAACAACCCCCGGGGAGCAGTACTTC CASSLTTPGEQYF
- TRBJ1-1 - TRBV29-1 TGCAGCGTTGAGTACCAGGGGAACACTGAAGCTTTCTTT CSVEYQGNTEAFF
TRBD1 TRBJ1-5 - TRBV19 TGTGCCAGTAGTAAGGGACAGGGATTTCAGCCCCAGCATTTT CASSKGQGFQPQHF
- TRBJ2-2 once TRBV9 TGTGCCAGCAGCCCTAAAGGGCCTTGGGAGTCCGGGGAGCTGTTTTTT CASSPKGPWESGELFF
- TRBJ2-6 once TRBV6-5 TGTGCCAGCAGTTACGGGCAGGGTTCCGGGGCCAACGTCCTGACTTTC CASSYGQGSGANVLTF
TRBD1 TRBJ2-2 - TRBV7-8 TGTGCCAGCAAGTCGACAGGGGAGTTTAACACCGGGGAGCTGTTTTTT CASKSTGEFNTGELFF
- TRBJ1-1 - TRBV5-5 TGTGCCAGCAGCTCGGGGACAACCAACACTGAAGCTTTCTTT CASSSGTTNTEAFF
- TRBJ1-5 - TRBV6-5 TGTGCCAGCAGTTATGGGCAGTATCAGCCCCAGCATTTT CASSYGQYQPQHF
TRBD1 TRBJ1-2 - TRBV11-2 TGTGCCAGCAGCCTCCGACAGGGGGCCTTCTATGGCTACACCTTC CASSLRQGAFYGYTF
- TRBJ1-5 - TRBV30 TGTGCCTGGAGTATAGGCCGGACAGCACTGGCCAACCAGCCCCAGCATTTT CAWSIGRTALANQPQHF